This T cell receptor beta chain comes out of a study of cytomegalovirus exposure and HLA in healthy donors. This clone turned up a few times. Germline CDR1 is MNHEY and CDR2 is SMNVEV (reference sequence). V lost 6 bases to trimming and J lost 4 bases, with 18 bases between them. CDR3 length equals 15 residues. This PCR relied on a set of 60 Vbeta primers and 13 Jbeta primers. In the study's own analysis: A follow-up analysis tallied 70 million to 80 million unique TCR beta chains, about 10 million shared. Sequenced by immunoSEQ multiplex PCR; TCRdb stores in-frame clones only, minus some. That table gives V, J and clone size, and the DNA gave D and trimming. The sample has 180,000 or so clones; about 75% are singletons.

Sequencing used PBMCs. The clonotype comes from a woman aged 40 to 55 in good health and CMV-seropositive. V and J are TRBV27 and TRBJ1-1; tentative D call: TRBD1 (5 bases). The CDR3 loop is CASSFWGGLGTEAFF. CDR3 nucleotides: TGTGCCAGCAGCTTTTGGGGGGGTTTGGGCACTGAAGCTTTCTTT.